This record covers a single TCR beta chain. Its antigen remains unidentified. V gave up 6 bases and J gave up 1 base, with 9 bases separating them. This CDR3 contains 12 residues. The germline gives CDR1 GTSNPN, CDR2 SVGIG (reference sequence). Time point in this sample: week 5, during vaccination. Vaccine doses each comprised 300 ug of mutant IDH1 20-mer peptide, with topical imiquimod. Each tumor in the donors was a new WHO grade 3 or 4 astrocytoma, IDH1-mutant and ATRX-lost. This entry is derived from a study of a mutant IDH1 vaccine in newly diagnosed glioma. Background on the study: The initiation of vaccination occurred 4-6 weeks after radiotherapy alone, or with temozolomide cycles. Every participant had undergone radiotherapy, temozolomide, or both before, and most underwent both. General study findings and limits: Changes in the top peripheral T cell clonotypes seemingly had no bearing on pseudoprogression.

Produced via immunoSEQ multiplex PCR; TCRdb's table is partial and in-frame only. Seen here are 35,000 or so clones, roughly 83% observed once, and the top ten hold 24%. The rearrangement links TRBV30 to TRBJ2-5; D is possibly TRBD1 (6 bases). This receptor was identified in a man between 25 and 39 years old with glioma. The sequencing here drew on PBMCs, taken from a glioma patient whose treatment included an IDH1 peptide vaccine. CDR3 sequence: CACNRVQETQYF. The CDR3 DNA is TGTGCCTGCAACAGGGTCCAAGAGACCCAGTACTTC.